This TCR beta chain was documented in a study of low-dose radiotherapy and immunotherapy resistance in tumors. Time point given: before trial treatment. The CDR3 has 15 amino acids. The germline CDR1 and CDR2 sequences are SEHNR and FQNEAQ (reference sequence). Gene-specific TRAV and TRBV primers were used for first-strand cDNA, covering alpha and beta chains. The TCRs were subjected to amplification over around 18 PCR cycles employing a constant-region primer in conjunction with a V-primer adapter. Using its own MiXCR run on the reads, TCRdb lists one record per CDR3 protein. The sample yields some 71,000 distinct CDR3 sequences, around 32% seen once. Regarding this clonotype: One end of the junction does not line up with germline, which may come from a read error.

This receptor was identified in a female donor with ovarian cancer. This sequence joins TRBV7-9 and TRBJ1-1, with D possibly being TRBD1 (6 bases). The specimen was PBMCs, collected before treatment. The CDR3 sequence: CASSPVGGGYTDAFF. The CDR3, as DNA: TGTGCCAGCAGCCCCGTAGGGGGAGGGTACACTGACGCTTTCTTT.